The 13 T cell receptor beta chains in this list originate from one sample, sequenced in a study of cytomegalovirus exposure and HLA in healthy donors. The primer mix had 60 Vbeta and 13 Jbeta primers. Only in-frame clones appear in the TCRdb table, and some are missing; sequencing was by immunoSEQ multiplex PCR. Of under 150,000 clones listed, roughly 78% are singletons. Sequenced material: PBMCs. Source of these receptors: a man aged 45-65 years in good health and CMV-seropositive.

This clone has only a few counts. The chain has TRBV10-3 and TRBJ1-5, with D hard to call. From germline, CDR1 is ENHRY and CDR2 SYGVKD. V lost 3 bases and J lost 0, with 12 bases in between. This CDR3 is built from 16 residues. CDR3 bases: TGTGCCATCAGTGAAGACACCAGATATAGCAATCAGCCCCAGCATTTT. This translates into CAISEDTRYSNQPQHF.

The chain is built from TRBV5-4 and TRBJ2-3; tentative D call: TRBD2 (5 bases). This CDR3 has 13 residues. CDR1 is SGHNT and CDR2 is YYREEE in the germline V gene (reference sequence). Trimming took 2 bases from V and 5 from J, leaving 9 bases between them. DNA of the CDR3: TGTGCCAGCAGCTTCCTCGGGGAAGATACGCAGTATTTT. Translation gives CASSFLGEDTQYF.

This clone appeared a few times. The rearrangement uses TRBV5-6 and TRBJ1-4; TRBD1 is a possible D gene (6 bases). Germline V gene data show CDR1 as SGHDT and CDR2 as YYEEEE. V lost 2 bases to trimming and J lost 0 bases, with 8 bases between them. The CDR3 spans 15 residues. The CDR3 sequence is CASSFRTATNEKLFF. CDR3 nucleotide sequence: TGTGCCAGCAGCTTTAGGACAGCAACTAATGAAAAACTGTTTTTT.

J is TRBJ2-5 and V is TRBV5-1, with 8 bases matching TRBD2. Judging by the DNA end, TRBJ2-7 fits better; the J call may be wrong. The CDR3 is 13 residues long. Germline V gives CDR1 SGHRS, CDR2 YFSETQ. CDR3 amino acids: CASSGTSSREQYF. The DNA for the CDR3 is TGCGCCAGTTCCGGGACTAGTTCTCGCGAGCAGTACTTC.

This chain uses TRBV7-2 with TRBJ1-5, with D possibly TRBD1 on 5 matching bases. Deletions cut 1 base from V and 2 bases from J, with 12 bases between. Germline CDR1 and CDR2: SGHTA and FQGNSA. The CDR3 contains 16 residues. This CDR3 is CASSLVSGSRNQPQHF. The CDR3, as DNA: TGTGCCAGCAGCTTAGTTTCAGGGTCGCGCAATCAGCCCCAGCATTTT.

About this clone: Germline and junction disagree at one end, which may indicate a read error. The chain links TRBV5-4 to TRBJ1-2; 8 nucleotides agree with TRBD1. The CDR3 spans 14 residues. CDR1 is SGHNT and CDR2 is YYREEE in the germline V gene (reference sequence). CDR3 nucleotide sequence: TGTGCCAGCAGCCAGGGGGCGCGGAACTATGACTACACCTTC. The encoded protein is CASSQGARNYDYTF.

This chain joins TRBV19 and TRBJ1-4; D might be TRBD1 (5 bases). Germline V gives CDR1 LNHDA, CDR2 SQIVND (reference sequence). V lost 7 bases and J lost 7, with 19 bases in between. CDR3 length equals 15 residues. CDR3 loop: CASKLVDSPSEKLFF. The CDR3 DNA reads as TGTGCCAGTAAACTTGTCGACAGCCCCTCTGAAAAACTGTTTTTT.

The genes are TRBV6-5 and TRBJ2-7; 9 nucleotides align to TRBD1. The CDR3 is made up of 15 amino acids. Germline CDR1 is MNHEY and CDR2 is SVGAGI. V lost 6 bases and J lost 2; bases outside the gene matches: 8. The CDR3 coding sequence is TGTGCCAGCAGACCCCGGGACAGGGCCACCTACGAGCAGTACTTC. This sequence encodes CASRPRDRATYEQYF.

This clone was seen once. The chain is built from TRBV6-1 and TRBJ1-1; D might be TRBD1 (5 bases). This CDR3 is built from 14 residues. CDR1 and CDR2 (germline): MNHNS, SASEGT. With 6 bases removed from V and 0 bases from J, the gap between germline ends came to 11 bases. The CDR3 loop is CASSLTGLNTEAFF. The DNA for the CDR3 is TGTGCCAGCAGCCTTACAGGCCTGAACACTGAAGCTTTCTTT.

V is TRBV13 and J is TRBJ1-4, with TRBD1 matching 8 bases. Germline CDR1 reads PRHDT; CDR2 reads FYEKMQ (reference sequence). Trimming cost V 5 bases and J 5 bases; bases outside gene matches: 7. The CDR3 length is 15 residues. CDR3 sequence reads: CASSIDRGANEKLFF. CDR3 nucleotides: TGTGCCAGCAGCATCGACAGGGGCGCCAATGAAAAACTGTTTTTT.

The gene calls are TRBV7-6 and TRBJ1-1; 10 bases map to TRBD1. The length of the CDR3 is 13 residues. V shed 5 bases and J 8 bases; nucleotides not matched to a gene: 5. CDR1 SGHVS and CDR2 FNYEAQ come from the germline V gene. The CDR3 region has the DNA TGTGCCAGCAGCCTTAGACAGGGGGCGGAAGCTTTCTTT. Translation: CASSLRQGAEAFF.

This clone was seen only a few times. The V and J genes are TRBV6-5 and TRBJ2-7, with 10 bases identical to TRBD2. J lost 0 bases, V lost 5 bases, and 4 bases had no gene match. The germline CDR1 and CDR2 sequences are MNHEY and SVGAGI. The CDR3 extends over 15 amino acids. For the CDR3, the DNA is TGTGCCAGCAGTCCAACTAGCGGGGCCTCCTACGAGCAGTACTTC. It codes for CASSPTSGASYEQYF.

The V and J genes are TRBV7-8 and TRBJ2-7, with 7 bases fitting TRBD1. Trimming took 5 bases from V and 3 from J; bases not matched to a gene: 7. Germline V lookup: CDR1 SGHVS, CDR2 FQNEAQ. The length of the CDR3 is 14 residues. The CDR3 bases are TGTGCCAGCAGCCTTAGCCGGGACAGCTACGAGCAGTACTTC. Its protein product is CASSLSRDSYEQYF.